This TCR beta chain was observed in a study of vaccination effects on CD4 cells after COVID-19. As for this clone: Its antigen is unknown.

Using viral peptide pools, the ViraFEST assay grew out antigen-specific CD4+ T cells prior to sequencing. Isolating CD4+ T cells followed approximately nine days of culture. All participants had two doses of either the BNT162b2 or mRNA-1273 vaccine. Findings and limits, study-wide: Limitations: small convalescent group and missing early post-infection timepoints.

Sequencing was performed with immunoSEQ multiplex PCR; in TCRdb, only in-frame clones are kept and a portion is missing. The data show 20,000 to 25,000 clones, around 81% seen once. Unmatched junction bases numbered 1, after V lost 3 bases and J lost 4 bases. The CDR3 has 14 amino acids. The germline gives CDR1 ENHRY, CDR2 SYGVKD. The sequencing here drew on CD4+ T cells from PBMCs cultured with SARS-CoV-2 spike peptides, taken after COVID-19 vaccination. The chain recombines TRBV10-3 with TRBJ2-2, with TRBD1 matching 8 bases. The sequence was obtained from a human donor who received a COVID-19 vaccine. Some clones in this sample may be carry-over from other donors' samples. The CDR3 DNA follows: TGTGCCATCAGTGAACAGGGGGGCACCGGGGAGCTGTTTTTT. Its protein is CAISEQGGTGELFF.